This TCR beta chain was identified in a study of blood T cells in healthy people across ages. At the level of the study: Per two T cells, template switching captured roughly one barcoded beta molecule.

The germline gives CDR1 DFQATT, CDR2 SNEGSKA (reference sequence). CDR3 length: 13 amino acids. Deletions cut 1 base from V and 7 bases from J, with 12 bases between. This clonotype was counted at least ten times. Its antigen remains unidentified. General study findings and limits: Fewer expanded clones and more diversity marked long-lived versus aged donors. It was held that the diversity estimates obtained from one million T cells were underestimates.

A sample-barcoded 5' primer and a J-beta primer mix were used in a second PCR of about 6 to 12 cycles. TCRdb recomputed calls from the 5' RACE reads with MiXCR, one row per CDR3 protein. The sample shows some 640,000 distinct CDR3 sequences, about 28% of them seen only once. The gene calls are TRBV20-1 and TRBJ2-3; weak D call: TRBD1 (6 bases). The TCR was taken from a woman over 75 in good health. Sequenced material: blood. CDR3 DNA: TGCAGTGCTAGAGTGGCAGGGGTAAATACGCAGTATTTT. Translation gives CSARVAGVNTQYF.